This TCR beta chain originates from a study of cytomegalovirus exposure and HLA in healthy donors. Study-level results: As immune exposure information, only CMV serostatus was available.

PCR involved 60 Vbeta and 13 Jbeta primers. Clones were read by immunoSEQ multiplex PCR, and TCRdb kept only the in-frame ones, dropping some. There are about 170,000 clones in the sample; approximately 81% occur only once, and approximately 0.78% lies in the top ten. Notes on this clone: Its target is not known.

While unrecorded immune exposures were likely, the donors were nominally healthy when sampled. With V trimmed by 3 bases and J by 3 bases, 29 bases remained unmatched. CDR3 length: 21 amino acids. Germline V gene sequence: CDR1 GTSNPN, CDR2 SVGIG (reference sequence). Sequencing was done on a sample of PBMCs. The chain joins TRBV30 to TRBJ2-7; 7 nucleotides line up with TRBD2. The TCR sequence derives from a woman under 30 in good health and CMV-seronegative. This CDR3 is CAWRFSLLESPGLAANYEQYF. The DNA for the CDR3 is TGTGCCTGGAGATTCTCCCTTTTAGAGAGCCCGGGGCTAGCGGCCAACTACGAGCAGTACTTC.